The 10 T cell receptor beta chains in this list originate from one sample, sequenced in a study of blood T cell repertoires in COVID-19. TCRdb keeps only in-frame clones here, not all; method: immunoSEQ multiplex PCR. The table records some 65,000 clones, around 85% of them present only once. The sample consisted of peripheral blood. The source is an older woman with acute or convalescent COVID-19.

This clone was observed a handful of times. The chain links TRBV7-2 to TRBJ2-3, with 8 bases that match TRBD1. CDR3 length: 14 amino acids. J gave up 6 bases and V 1 base, and 3 bases lay outside the gene matches. From germline, CDR1 is SGHTA and CDR2 FQGNSA. The DNA of the CDR3 is TGTGCCAGCAGCTTAGAAGGGACAGGTGATACGCAGTATTTT. As protein: CASSLEGTGDTQYF.

The gene calls are TRBV7-3 and TRBJ1-1; D remains unclear. Per the germline V gene, CDR1 is SGHTA and CDR2 is FQGTGA. The CDR3 is 13 residues long. The ends were cut back, 6 bases at V and 6 bases at J, with 14 bases in the middle. The CDR3 loop reads CASRAGMAAEAFF. The CDR3 nucleotides are TGTGCCAGCAGAGCGGGGATGGCCGCTGAAGCTTTCTTT.

This rearrangement joins TRBV27 to TRBJ1-3, with D perhaps TRBD1 (5 bases). Deletions cut 8 bases from V and 0 bases from J, with 17 bases between. The CDR3 extends over 16 amino acids. CDR1 and CDR2 (germline): MNHEY, SMNVEV (reference sequence). The CDR3 loop reads CASARGGSRSGNTIYF. The DNA for the CDR3 is TGTGCCAGCGCCCGGGGGGGGAGCCGCTCTGGAAACACCATATATTTT.

The chain joins TRBV28 to TRBJ1-2; weak D call: TRBD1 (5 bases). The CDR3 is 12 residues long. V shed 3 bases and J shed 8 bases, with 10 bases lying between them. Per the germline V gene, CDR1 is MDHEN and CDR2 is SYDVKM. CDR3 in DNA: TGTGCCAGCAGTTTCGGGGGTGGCGGCTACACCTTC. Its translation: CASSFGGGGYTF.

The chain is built from TRBV4-1 and TRBJ1-3; 7 positions match TRBD1. The CDR3 consists of 17 residues. Per the germline V gene, CDR1 is MGHRA and CDR2 is YSYEKL. Unmatched junction bases numbered 9, after V lost 4 bases and J lost 0 bases. The CDR3 region has the DNA TGCGCCAGCAGCCCTGACGTGGGGACAGACTCTGGAAACACCATATATTTT. Its protein product is CASSPDVGTDSGNTIYF.

This clone was seen only once. The chain combines TRBV4-1 with TRBJ2-4; D is possibly TRBD2 (6 bases). Germline CDR1 and CDR2: MGHRA and YSYEKL. V was clipped by 0 bases and J by 7 bases, with 10 bases between them. The CDR3 is 14 residues long. The CDR3 nucleotides read TGCGCCAGCAGCCAAGATCAGCTAGCGAACATTCAGTACTTC. Its protein is CASSQDQLANIQYF.

The rearrangement joins TRBV6-6 to TRBJ2-2; D is possibly TRBD2 (6 bases). The germline CDR1 and CDR2 sequences are MNHNY and SVGAGI (reference sequence). V was clipped by 11 bases and J by 4 bases, with 14 bases between them. The CDR3 extends over 13 amino acids. As DNA, the CDR3 is TGTGCCGCCGCTGCCGGGGGCACCGGGGAGCTGTTTTTT. Its translation: CAAAAGGTGELFF.

This clone appeared a single time. This chain joins TRBV7-8 and TRBJ2-5; D not resolved. The CDR3 is made up of 10 amino acids. V gave up 4 bases and J gave up 7 bases, with 4 bases separating them. Per germline, CDR1 SGHVS and CDR2 FQNEAQ. CDR3 residues: CASSSGTQYF. DNA of the CDR3: TGTGCCAGCAGCTCGGGGACCCAGTACTTC.

The chain is built from TRBV6-6 and TRBJ2-2; 8 bases match TRBD1. V trimming: 5 bases; J trimming: 4 bases; junction bases outside the gene matches: 3. From germline, CDR1 is MNHNY and CDR2 SVGAGI (reference sequence). This CDR3 region has 14 residues. The CDR3 DNA follows: TGTGCCAGCAGTCAGGGGGCGGGCACCGGGGAGCTGTTTTTT. Protein product: CASSQGAGTGELFF.

The gene calls are TRBV9 and TRBJ1-3; 7 bases are shared with TRBD1. This CDR3 is built from 16 residues. The trim removed 0 bases at V and 4 bases at J, leaving 7 bases unmatched. Germline CDR1 is SGDLS and CDR2 is YYNGEE. CDR3 in amino acids: CASSVGAGGGGNTIYF. The CDR3 coding sequence is TGTGCCAGCAGCGTAGGGGCAGGGGGTGGCGGAAACACCATATATTTT.